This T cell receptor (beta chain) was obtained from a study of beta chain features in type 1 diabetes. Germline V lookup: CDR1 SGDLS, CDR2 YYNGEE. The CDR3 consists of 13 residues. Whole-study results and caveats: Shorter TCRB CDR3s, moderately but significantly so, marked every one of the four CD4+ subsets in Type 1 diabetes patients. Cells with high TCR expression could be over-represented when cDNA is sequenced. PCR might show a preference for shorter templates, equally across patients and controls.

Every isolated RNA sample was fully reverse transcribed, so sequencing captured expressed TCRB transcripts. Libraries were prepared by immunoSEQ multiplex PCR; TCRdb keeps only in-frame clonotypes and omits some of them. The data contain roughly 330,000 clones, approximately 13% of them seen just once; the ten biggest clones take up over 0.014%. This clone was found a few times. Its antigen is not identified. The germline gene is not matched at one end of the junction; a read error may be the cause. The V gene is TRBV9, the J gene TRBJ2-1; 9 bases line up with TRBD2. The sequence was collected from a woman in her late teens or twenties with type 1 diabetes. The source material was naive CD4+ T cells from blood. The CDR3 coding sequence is TGTGCCAGCGAGGCTAGCGGGAACAACGAGCAGTTCTTC. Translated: CASEASGNNEQFF.